These 10 T cell receptor beta chains were all obtained from the same sample, sequenced in a study of vaccination effects on CD4 cells after COVID-19. The table came from immunoSEQ multiplex PCR; TCRdb's copy has only in-frame clones and leaves some out. The sample has 67,000 or so clones; around 81% are singletons. Antigen-specific CD4+ T cells were first expanded with viral peptide pools by the ViraFEST assay and only then sequenced. At the end of about 9 days of culture, CD4+ T cells were isolated. Participants each got two BNT162b2 or mRNA-1273 vaccine doses. No antigen has been identified for these receptors. The sequences come from CD4+ T cells from PBMCs cultured with HCoV-229E spike peptides, collected after COVID-19 vaccination. These receptor sequences come from a human donor who received a COVID-19 vaccine.

The V gene is TRBV12-3 or TRBV12-4, the J gene TRBJ2-1; D is unresolved. The CDR3 runs 11 residues. V was clipped by 5 bases and J by 6 bases, with 5 bases between them. The CDR3: CASSAPNEQFF. The CDR3 DNA is TGTGCCAGCAGTGCCCCCAATGAGCAGTTCTTC.

The V gene is TRBV10-3, the J gene TRBJ2-3; D uncertain. The CDR3 contains 15 residues. V dropped 0 bases and J dropped 4 bases, with 11 bases sitting between them. Germline assignment: CDR1 ENHRY and CDR2 SYGVKD. CDR3 DNA: TGTGCCATCAGTGAGTCGGGCGGAGTTGCAGATACGCAGTATTTT. This translates into CAISESGGVADTQYF.

The chain carries TRBV7-8 and TRBJ2-5; tentative D call: TRBD2 (5 bases). V dropped 3 bases and J dropped 4 bases, with 18 bases sitting between them. Germline values: CDR1 SGHVS, CDR2 FQNEAQ. CDR3 length equals 16 residues. The CDR3 sequence: CASSFDPFTEGETQYF. CDR3 bases: TGTGCCAGCAGCTTCGACCCTTTTACAGAGGGAGAGACCCAGTACTTC.

This clone is a singleton in its sample. The chain's CDR3 is CASSPGGQGGKTQYF. DNA for the CDR3: TGTGCCAGCAGCCCCGGTGGTCAGGGGGGAAAGACCCAGTACTTC. This rearrangement joins TRBV4-2 to TRBJ2-5, with D possibly matching TRBD1 (7 bases). Trimming stripped 4 bases from V and 6 bases from J, with 18 bases between. Germline V CDR1 and CDR2: LGHNA, YNFKEQ. The length of the CDR3 is 15 residues.

The chain has TRBV5-1 and TRBJ1-1, with D perhaps matching TRBD1 (6 bases). CDR1 is SGHRS and CDR2 is YFSETQ in the germline V gene. This CDR3 comprises 15 residues. V was trimmed by 4 bases and J by 1 base, leaving 14 bases between them. This CDR3 reads CASSRKGGENTEAFF. CDR3 sequence (DNA): TGCGCCAGCAGCCGGAAGGGGGGGGAGAACACTGAAGCTTTCTTT. The variable domain in full, with the rest retrieved from reference TRBV5-1 and TRBJ1-1, is KAGVTQTPRYLIKTRGQQVTLSCSPISGHRSVSWYQQTPGQGLQFLFEYFSETQRNKGNFPGRFSGRQFSNSRSEMNVSTLELGDSALYLCASSRKGGENTEAFFGQGTRLTVV.

This clone has a handful of counts. This chain links TRBV4-3 with TRBJ2-3; no clear D. There are 13 residues in the CDR3. The germline gives CDR1 LGHNA, CDR2 YSLEER. Trimming left V 4 bases short and J 2 bases short, with 7 bases between. The CDR3 loop reads CASSPKFTDTQYF. CDR3 DNA sequence: TGCGCCAGCAGCCCGAAGTTCACAGATACGCAGTATTTT.

The table lists this clone with a count of one. The rearrangement uses TRBV19 and TRBJ2-4; no definite D call. The CDR3 contains 15 residues. Trimming removed 5 bases at V and 6 bases at J, with 17 bases between. The germline V gene encodes CDR1 LNHDA and CDR2 SQIVND (reference sequence). Here the CDR3 DNA reads TGTGCCAGTAGTCCCCATGAGCAGTCGGGAAACATTCAGTACTTC. Its protein product is CASSPHEQSGNIQYF.

V gene TRBV7-8 combines with J gene TRBJ2-3; D is tentatively TRBD1 or TRBD2 (6 bases each). The CDR3 totals 14 residues. The V gene lost 8 bases and the J gene lost 2 bases, with 14 bases spanning the gap. From germline, CDR1 is SGHVS and CDR2 FQNEAQ. DNA of the CDR3: TGTGCCAGCGCGAGGGGGAGGATCACAGATACGCAGTATTTT. The encoded protein is CASARGRITDTQYF.

The V call is TRBV29-1, the J call TRBJ2-3; 13 nucleotides line up with TRBD2. This CDR3 comprises 16 residues. J gave up 0 bases and V 5 bases, and 5 bases lay outside the gene matches. The germline V gene has CDR1 SQVTM and CDR2 ANQGSEA. Here the CDR3 reads CSVTGLAGWSTDTQYF. The DNA of the CDR3 is TGCAGCGTTACGGGACTAGCGGGGTGGAGCACAGATACGCAGTATTTT.

V usage is TRBV20-1 and J usage is TRBJ2-3, with unresolved D. Trimming took off 3 bases at V and 0 bases at J, with 10 bases between the two ends. The length of the CDR3 is 14 residues. Germline CDR1 is DFQATT and CDR2 is SNEGSKA (reference sequence). The CDR3 reads CSASFGLSTDTQYF. Here the CDR3 DNA reads TGCAGTGCTAGTTTCGGGCTTAGCACAGATACGCAGTATTTT.